The 5 T cell receptor beta chains below all came from one sample that was sequenced in a study of T cells in Graves' hyperthyroidism and ophthalmopathy. Amplification of TCR beta CDR3 regions was performed using RNA transcripts as template. First-round RT-PCR targeting the TCR CDR3 was performed with the HTBI primer set. A single record per CDR3 protein comes from TCRdb applying MiXCR to the multiplex PCR reads. Among 600,000 to 800,000 distinct CDR3 sequences listed, just over 35% were seen once. The sequenced material came from blood. These receptors originate from a woman in her forties with Graves' hyperthyroidism.

V and J are TRBV29-1 and TRBJ2-5; D possibly corresponds to TRBD2 (6 bases). This CDR3 has 16 amino acids. Trimming pared 5 bases from V and 13 bases from J, leaving 32 bases between. CDR1 is SQVTM, CDR2 ANQGSEA, per germline. CDR3 in DNA: TGCAGCGTTCCGTCGGGACTTCCTGGGGAGTCGGTGATCCCGTACTTC. This encodes CSVPSGLPGESVIPYF.

V and J are TRBV12-3 or TRBV12-4 and TRBJ1-5; no firm D call. Trimming removed 5 bases at V and 9 bases at J, with 14 bases between. The CDR3 loop spans 13 amino acids. CDR3 bases: TGTGCCAGCAGTCCCGAGACCGGGAGGCCCCAGCATTTT. It specifies CASSPETGRPQHF.

This clonotype was seen at least ten times. The chain uses TRBV20-1 and TRBJ1-1; tentatively, D is TRBD1 (5 bases). V was pared by 6 bases and J by 4 bases, with 9 bases between. CDR3 length equals 11 residues. The germline V gene encodes CDR1 DFQATT and CDR2 SNEGSKA (reference sequence). The CDR3 is CSAGGGTEAFF. The DNA for the CDR3 is TGCAGTGCCGGCGGGGGCACTGAAGCTTTCTTT.

The chain uses TRBV28 and TRBJ1-2; perhaps TRBD1 as D (5 bases). CDR1 is MDHEN, CDR2 SYDVKM, per germline. CDR3 length: 13 residues. Trimming pared 3 bases from V and 6 bases from J, leaving 11 bases between. CDR3 loop: CASSFQGRNGYTF. Written as DNA, the CDR3 is TGTGCCAGCAGTTTTCAGGGAAGGAATGGCTACACCTTC.

V and J are TRBV7-2 and TRBJ1-2, with TRBD1 matching over 9 bases. Trimming cost V 5 bases and J 3 bases; bases outside gene matches: 16. The germline V gene has CDR1 SGHTA and CDR2 FQGNSA. This CDR3 is 18 amino acids long. The CDR3 spells CASSPLRSKQGADYGYTF. The CDR3 DNA follows: TGTGCCAGCAGCCCCTTAAGGTCTAAACAGGGGGCGGACTATGGCTACACCTTC. Looking up the rest from reference TRBV7-2 and TRBJ1-2 gives the full variable domain: GAGVSQSPSNKVTEKGKDVELRCDPISGHTALYWYRQSLGQGLEFLIYFQGNSAPDKSGLPSDRFSAERTGGSVSTLTIQRTQQEDSAVYLCASSPLRSKQGADYGYTFGSGTRLTVV.